The count of the clone carrying this T cell receptor beta chain is one. At one boundary the junction diverges from the germline segment, which might be a read error. This sample is drawn from a study of blood T cells in healthy people across ages. The use of a sample-barcoded 5' primer and a J-beta primer mix characterized a second PCR of 7 to 11 cycles. TCRdb redid the calling of the 5' RACE reads with MiXCR, one entry per CDR3 protein. The profile shows hundreds of thousands of distinct CDR3 sequences, roughly 26% of them singletons. The sequence came from a woman of 80 years or more in good health. Sequenced material: blood.

In DNA, the CDR3 is TGTGCCGCCAGCGGGACAGACAACAATCAGCCCCAGCATTTT. It yields the protein CAASGTDNNQPQHF. This chain connects TRBV24-1 to TRBJ1-5, with 7 bases matching TRBD1. The germline V gene has CDR1 KGHDR and CDR2 SFDVKD. The CDR3 covers 14 residues.